This T cell receptor (beta chain) appears in the sequencing data of a study of T cell repertoires in cytomegalovirus infection (dated by TCRdb to between 2018 and 2021). The study in broad terms: Because public TCR beta signatures pointed to carriage of CMV infection together with the matching HLA type, the HLA type of each donor mattered for the analysis.

What the research found in general, with its limitations: The ex vivo response was dominated by HLA-C-restricted CMV-specific TCR beta clonotypes, which also provided the single most frequent clonotype in two of eight donors. In both this cohort and an independent cohort of some 370 donors, the cumulative frequency of public TCR beta family members distinguished carriers of CMV infection plus the relevant HLA type.

Instrument on record: Illumina HiSeq 1500. TCRdb reprocessed the public reads (quality trimming at Q25 with fastp, clone calling with MiXCR) and kept in-frame beta chains. Every entry covers one CDR3 protein and lists the most common genes and DNA from its rows. For this sample there are about 530,000 distinct CDR3 sequences; around 27% appear just once. The ten largest clones capture less than 15% of the sample. CDR1 SQVTM and CDR2 ANQGSEA were looked up in the germline V gene. The CDR3 sequence holds 12 residues, the cysteine and phenylalanine included. Only CDR3 DNA remains: 36 bases, in frame from the first base. A distance of 7 bases separates the germline ends of V and J, which lose 4 bases and 3 bases respectively. As concerns this clonotype: This clone's antigen is unknown. No clone much larger than this one lies a single base away; base qualities are absent.

Sequencing used PBMCs. This clonotype was obtained from a human donor in good health (CMV status not recorded). Some clones in this sample may be carry-over from other donors' samples. The rearrangement joined TRBV29-1 to TRBJ1-5; a weak D assignment points to TRBD1 (5 bases agree). DNA sequence: TGCAGCGTTGGACAGCACAATCAGCCCCAGCATTTT. This codes for CSVGQHNQPQHF.